This passage covers 21 T cell receptor beta chains from one sample sequenced in a study of blood T cell repertoires in COVID-19. Sequencing was performed with immunoSEQ multiplex PCR; in TCRdb, only in-frame clones are kept and a portion is missing. The sample gives under 250,000 clones, approximately 87% of which show up once; around 2.5% is in the top ten. Sequencing used peripheral blood. The receptors were sampled from a woman between 65 and 79 years old with active or convalescent COVID-19.

V and J are TRBV7-2 and TRBJ2-1; 9 bases map to TRBD2. V was pared by 5 bases and J by 2 bases, with 7 bases of the junction left unmatched. This CDR3 has 16 amino acids. Looked up from germline, CDR1 is SGHTA and CDR2 is FQGNSA. The DNA of the CDR3 is TGTGCCAGCAGCCGGGAAGCTAGCGGGACCTACAATGAGCAGTTCTTC. Protein product: CASSREASGTYNEQFF.

This sequence joins TRBV5-1 and TRBJ2-3, with 8 nucleotides matching TRBD2. This CDR3 is built from 16 residues. Trimming took 3 bases from V and 6 from J; bases not matched to a gene: 12. Germline CDR1 is SGHRS and CDR2 is YFSETQ. The chain's CDR3 is CASSSGLDVISDTQYF. In DNA, the CDR3 is TGCGCCAGCAGCTCGGGACTAGATGTAATTTCGGATACGCAGTATTTT.

This chain links TRBV19 with TRBJ2-1; 10 nucleotides align to TRBD2. This CDR3 comprises 15 residues. J was trimmed by 8 bases and V by 4 bases; bases with no gene match: 8. CDR1 LNHDA and CDR2 SQIVND come from the germline V gene (reference sequence). This CDR3 reads CASSTTPSGSHEQFF. The CDR3 nucleotides are TGTGCCAGTAGTACCACCCCTAGCGGGAGCCATGAGCAGTTCTTC.

This clone has a count of ten or more. The J gene is TRBJ1-1, the V gene TRBV5-1; D uncertain. Trimming took 1 base from V and 0 from J, leaving 7 bases between them. CDR1 and CDR2 from the germline V gene are SGHRS and YFSETQ. The CDR3 is made up of 14 amino acids. CDR3 sequence (DNA): TGCGCCAGCAGCTTGTACAGCATGAACACTGAAGCTTTCTTT. Protein: CASSLYSMNTEAFF. Filled out from reference TRBV5-1 and TRBJ1-1, the complete variable domain reads KAGVTQTPRYLIKTRGQQVTLSCSPISGHRSVSWYQQTPGQGLQFLFEYFSETQRNKGNFPGRFSGRQFSNSRSEMNVSTLELGDSALYLCASSLYSMNTEAFFGQGTRLTVV.

V is TRBV5-3 and J is TRBJ2-7; D remains ambiguous. TRBV5-3 is given ORF status, its function remaining uncertain. The V and J ends lost 0 bases and 1 base respectively, with 14 bases between them. This CDR3 spans 16 amino acids. The chain's CDR3 is CARSLASMGRSYEQYF. In nucleotides, the CDR3 is TGTGCCAGAAGCTTGGCCTCAATGGGCAGATCCTACGAGCAGTACTTC.

The chain carries TRBV5-8 and TRBJ1-2; 9 nucleotides line up with TRBD1. The V gene's germline CDR1 is SGHTS and CDR2 YDEGEE. Trimming at V came to 4 bases and at J to 8 bases, leaving 9 bases not matched to a gene. The length of the CDR3 is 14 residues. CDR3 loop: CASSQIQGARGYTF. The DNA for the CDR3 is TGTGCCAGCAGCCAAATACAGGGGGCGCGAGGCTACACCTTC.

The V and J genes are TRBV6-5 and TRBJ2-7; possibly TRBD2 for D (5 bases). With 0 bases removed from V and 5 bases from J, the gap between germline ends came to 8 bases. The length of the CDR3 is 13 residues. Germline V CDR1 and CDR2: MNHEY, SVGAGI. The CDR3 DNA sequence: TGTGCCAGCAGTTACTCGTACGGGGACGAGCAGTACTTC. It translates to CASSYSYGDEQYF.

The chain carries TRBV27 and TRBJ2-7, with D uncertain. Germline CDR1 reads MNHEY; CDR2 reads SMNVEV (reference sequence). CDR3 length equals 13 residues. The V gene lost 6 bases and the J gene lost 0 bases, with 9 bases spanning the gap. CDR3 nucleotide sequence: TGTGCCAGCAGCCCTATCGACTCCTACGAGCAGTACTTC. As protein: CASSPIDSYEQYF.

This clone was observed a few times. V usage is TRBV6-6 and J usage is TRBJ1-6; D is unclear. Germline values: CDR1 MNHNY, CDR2 SVGAGI (reference sequence). The CDR3 runs to 12 residues. Trimming shortened V by 4 bases and J by 7 bases, and 5 bases separated the two germline ends. The CDR3 protein is CASSSLNSPLHF. CDR3 coding DNA: TGTGCCAGCAGTTCCCTCAATTCACCCCTCCACTTT.

The chain joins TRBV28 to TRBJ1-2; D gene unclear. Per germline, CDR1 MDHEN and CDR2 SYDVKM. Trimming cost V 2 bases and J 8 bases, with 9 bases left between them. The CDR3 extends over 12 amino acids. CDR3 bases: TGTGCCAGCAGTTTAGTGGAGGTGGGCTACACCTTC. Protein product: CASSLVEVGYTF.

This rearrangement joins TRBV2 to TRBJ2-5; TRBD1 matches at 7 bases. The CDR3 runs 16 residues. Unmatched junction bases numbered 15, after V lost 6 bases and J lost 5 bases. Germline V CDR1 and CDR2: SNHLY, FYNNEI. The CDR3 DNA reads as TGTGCCAGCAGGGGCCCCAGTCTAGGGGGCCGGGAGACCCAGTACTTC. Its translation is CASRGPSLGGRETQYF.

The table lists this clone with a count of one. This chain links TRBV5-4 with TRBJ1-3; TRBD1 matches at 11 bases. Germline V gene sequence: CDR1 SGHNT, CDR2 YYREEE (reference sequence). V shed 5 bases and J 8 bases; nucleotides not matched to a gene: 12. The CDR3 totals 16 residues. The CDR3 is CASSPTRGTGGDTIYF. DNA of the CDR3: TGTGCCAGCAGTCCAACCCGCGGGACAGGGGGAGACACCATATATTTT. Variable domain in full (rest from reference TRBV5-4 and TRBJ1-3): ETGVTQSPTHLIKTRGQQVTLRCSSQSGHNTVSWYQQALGQGPQFIFQYYREEENGRGNFPPRFSGLQFPNYSSELNVNALELDDSALYLCASSPTRGTGGDTIYFGEGSWLTVV.

V usage is TRBV10-1 and J usage is TRBJ2-2, with D perhaps TRBD2 (6 bases). Per the germline V gene, CDR1 is WNHNN and CDR2 is SYGVQD (reference sequence). Deletions cut 5 bases from V and 3 bases from J, with 16 bases between. CDR3 length: 16 residues. The CDR3 nucleotides are TGCGCCAGCAGTCCACGGAGGGTGGGCTACACCGGGGAGCTGTTTTTT. Its protein is CASSPRRVGYTGELFF.

The rearrangement uses TRBV5-1 and TRBJ2-5; 7 bases fit TRBD2. V was clipped by 2 bases and J by 1 base; unmatched bases: 14. The CDR3 is made up of 18 amino acids. Germline V gene data show CDR1 as SGHRS and CDR2 as YFSETQ. CDR3 amino acids: CASSFGVGGGPPQETQYF. The CDR3 nucleotides read TGCGCCAGCAGCTTTGGGGTTGGGGGAGGGCCCCCCCAAGAGACCCAGTACTTC.

This clone was recorded a few times. The CDR3 protein is CASSFEGASGLSYEQYF. The CDR3 DNA reads as TGTGCCAGCAGTTTTGAAGGGGCTAGCGGCCTCTCCTACGAGCAGTACTTC. The gene calls are TRBV27 and TRBJ2-7; TRBD2 agrees at 7 bases. There are 17 residues in the CDR3. Per the germline V gene, CDR1 is MNHEY and CDR2 is SMNVEV (reference sequence). V shed 3 bases and J 0 bases; nucleotides not matched to a gene: 11.

The chain employs TRBV7-9 and TRBJ2-3; perhaps TRBD2 as D (6 bases). The V gene's germline CDR1 is SEHNR and CDR2 FQNEAQ (reference sequence). V lost 5 bases and J lost 6, with 21 bases in between. The CDR3 is made up of 16 amino acids. The CDR3 nucleotides are TGTGCCAGCAGCGGATTAGCGGAGGAGGCCTATGATACGCAGTATTTT. Translating it yields CASSGLAEEAYDTQYF.

This sequence joins TRBV19 and TRBJ1-5, with 9 bases that match TRBD1. CDR3 length: 16 residues. Looked up from germline, CDR1 is LNHDA and CDR2 is SQIVND (reference sequence). Trimming took 5 bases from V and 2 from J; bases not matched to a gene: 7. The CDR3 DNA reads TGTGCCAGTAGTGTAACAGGGGGCGCAGGCAATCAGCCCCAGCATTTT. It is translated as CASSVTGGAGNQPQHF.

This clone was counted only a few times. The chain recombines TRBV10-1 with TRBJ2-1; the D gene is possibly TRBD2 (5 bases). V lost 5 bases to trimming and J lost 6 bases, with 11 bases between them. The CDR3 totals 13 residues. Germline values: CDR1 WNHNN, CDR2 SYGVQD (reference sequence). The CDR3 protein is CASSRPGFNEQFF. In DNA form, the CDR3 reads TGCGCCAGCAGTCGCCCGGGGTTCAATGAGCAGTTCTTC.

The J gene is TRBJ1-2, the V gene TRBV9, with 7 bases fitting TRBD1. The V segment lost 6 bases and the J segment 6 bases; nucleotides outside the gene matches: 11. Germline assignment: CDR1 SGDLS and CDR2 YYNGEE. The CDR3 sequence is 14 residues long. Here the CDR3 reads CASTGGTGANGYTF. CDR3 DNA: TGTGCCAGCACCGGGGGCACAGGGGCTAATGGCTACACCTTC.

The chain links TRBV6-5 to TRBJ2-7; the match to TRBD1 covers 8 bases. Germline V gives CDR1 MNHEY, CDR2 SVGAGI. V trimming: 11 bases; J trimming: 7 bases; junction bases outside the gene matches: 16. This CDR3 has 14 amino acids. CDR3 sequence (DNA): TGTGCCGCCCTTCTTGGGCAGGGGGCTGGGGAGCAGTACTTC. This translates into CAALLGQGAGEQYF.

The chain carries TRBV2 and TRBJ2-1; D is perhaps TRBD2 (5 bases). V gave up 10 bases and J gave up 3 bases, with 10 bases separating them. Germline lookup yields CDR1 SNHLY and CDR2 FYNNEI. The CDR3 loop spans 12 amino acids. For the CDR3, the DNA is TGTGCCACCGGACTGCTCTACAATGAGCAGTTCTTC. Amino acids: CATGLLYNEQFF. Complete variable domain (other parts from reference TRBV2 and TRBJ2-1): EPEVTQTPSHQVTQMGQEVILRCVPISNHLYFYWYRQILGQKVEFLVSFYNNEISEKSEIFDDQFSVERPDGSNFTLKIRSTKLEDSAMYFCATGLLYNEQFFGPGTRLTVL.